These 27 T cell receptor beta chains share one sample of origin, sequenced in a study of blood T cells in healthy people across ages. With a J-beta primer mix and a sample-barcoded 5' primer, a second PCR ran about 7 to 12 cycles. One entry per CDR3 protein, called by TCRdb with MiXCR from the 5' RACE reads. The table has some 320,000 distinct CDR3 sequences, roughly 27% seen once. Sequenced: blood. Receptor source: a woman in her sixties or seventies in good health.

This chain joins TRBV28 and TRBJ2-5; D could derive from TRBD1 or TRBD2 (6 bases each). CDR3 length: 15 residues. Germline CDR1 is MDHEN and CDR2 is SYDVKM. V was shortened by 11 bases and J by 3 bases, with 22 bases between the two germline ends. The CDR3 coding sequence is TGTGCCTGCGTGAACCCGGGGGCCCCCGAAGAGACCCAGTACTTC. This sequence encodes CACVNPGAPEETQYF.

The J gene is TRBJ2-2, the V gene TRBV18; maybe TRBD2 (5 bases). CDR3 length: 15 amino acids. CDR1 and CDR2 (germline): KGHSH, LQKENI. Trimming stripped 1 base from V and 5 bases from J, with 11 bases between. CDR3: CASSPHGGDTGELFF. For the CDR3, the DNA is TGTGCCAGCTCACCACATGGAGGAGATACCGGGGAGCTGTTTTTT. Filled out from reference TRBV18 and TRBJ2-2, the complete variable domain reads NAGVMQNPRHLVRRRGQEARLRCSPMKGHSHVYWYRQLPEEGLKFMVYLQKENIIDESGMPKERFSAEFPKEGPSILRIQQVVRGDSAAYFCASSPHGGDTGELFFGEGSRLTVL.

This clonotype appeared many times. The chain employs TRBV18 and TRBJ2-5; 8 bases match TRBD1. With V trimmed by 2 bases and J by 4 bases, 3 bases remained unmatched. The CDR3 spans 14 residues. Germline V CDR1 and CDR2: KGHSH, LQKENI. CDR3 in DNA: TGTGCCAGCTCACCAGCGACAGGGGCAGAGACCCAGTACTTC. Protein sequence: CASSPATGAETQYF.

In this sample, this clonotype turned up a few times. The rearrangement links TRBV20-1 to TRBJ2-7; 9 bases fit TRBD2. The CDR3 consists of 14 residues. CDR1 DFQATT and CDR2 SNEGSKA come from the germline V gene (reference sequence). The J segment lost 2 bases and the V segment lost 4 bases, leaving 6 bases of the junction unmatched. DNA of the CDR3: TGCAGTGCTAAGACCCCTAGCGGGGCCTACGAGCAGTACTTC. It encodes CSAKTPSGAYEQYF.

This chain connects TRBV7-2 to TRBJ2-3; 7 bases match TRBD2. V gave up 3 bases and J gave up 5 bases; unmatched junction bases: 11. CDR3 length: 16 residues. Looked up from germline, CDR1 is SGHTA and CDR2 is FQGNSA. The CDR3 sequence is CASSFLAGASGDTQYF. DNA of the CDR3: TGTGCCAGCAGCTTTTTGGCGGGAGCATCAGGAGATACGCAGTATTTT.

This clonotype has a handful of counts. Mismatch with germline at one junction end may stem from a read error. V and J are TRBV6-4 and TRBJ2-5; 8 bases align to TRBD1. CDR1 is MRHNA and CDR2 is SNTAGT in the germline V gene. CDR3 length: 15 residues. This CDR3 is CASRDEAGGGEMKFF. In nucleotides, the CDR3 is TGTGCCAGCCGAGACGAGGCAGGGGGCGGCGAGATGAAGTTCTTC.

In regard to this clonotype: A junction boundary mismatches the germline segment, possibly from a read error. The V call is TRBV10-3, the J call TRBJ1-5; TRBD1 might be the D (5 bases). The CDR3 loop spans 13 amino acids. Germline V gives CDR1 ENHRY, CDR2 SYGVKD. DNA for the CDR3: TGTGCCGTCAGTGCCTCGGGGGATCAGCCCCAGCATTTT. Protein: CAVSASGDQPQHF.

The chain combines TRBV10-1 with TRBJ2-3; D gene unclear. The V gene's germline CDR1 is WNHNN and CDR2 SYGVQD (reference sequence). V was clipped by 2 bases and J by 1 base, with 4 bases between them. This CDR3 comprises 13 residues. The CDR3 loop is CASSEDGTDTQYF. The CDR3 coding sequence is TGCGCCAGCAGTGAGGACGGCACAGATACGCAGTATTTT.

Comments on this clonotype: A read error may account for a junction end that differs from germline. The chain combines TRBV3-1 with TRBJ2-2, with TRBD2 matching 9 bases. The CDR3 is 15 amino acids. Germline V gene sequence: CDR1 LGHDT, CDR2 YNNKEL (reference sequence). CDR3 sequence (DNA): TGTGCCAGCAGCGCTAGCGGGGTCCACACCGGGGCGCTGTTTTTT. Encoded protein: CASSASGVHTGALFF.

This clonotype was observed a few times. This chain's CDR3 is CASSLGSGNSPLHF. DNA of the CDR3: TGTGCCAGCAGTTTAGGGTCTGGGAATTCACCCCTCCACTTT. V and J are TRBV12-3 or TRBV12-4 and TRBJ1-6; D ambiguous. This CDR3 is 14 amino acids long. Trimming removed 1 base from V and 7 bases from J, with 8 bases in between.

This clonotype was seen at least ten times. Its ends do not fully match the called genes, so a read error is possible. The chain carries TRBV7-2 and TRBJ2-5; no reliable D call. Germline V gene data show CDR1 as SGHTA and CDR2 as FQGNSA. The CDR3 contains 13 residues. Written as DNA, the CDR3 is TGCGCCAGCAGCTTGGTAGGAGAAGAGACCCAGTACTTC. Encoded protein: CASSLVGEETQYF.

V and J are TRBV7-2 and TRBJ1-2; TRBD1 is a possible D gene (6 bases). This CDR3 is 16 amino acids long. V lost 5 bases to trimming and J lost 3 bases, with 19 bases between them. Germline CDR1 reads SGHTA; CDR2 reads FQGNSA. The CDR3 DNA reads as TGTGCCAGCAGCCGAGGGGGGTACAGGGATGACTATGGCTACACCTTC. Amino acid sequence: CASSRGGYRDDYGYTF.

This clonotype has a handful of counts. The V and J genes are TRBV5-1 and TRBJ2-5; tentative D call: TRBD1 (5 bases). V was trimmed by 1 base and J by 5 bases, leaving 12 bases between them. From germline, CDR1 is SGHRS and CDR2 YFSETQ. The CDR3 runs 14 residues. CDR3 nucleotide sequence: TGCGCCAGCAGCTTGCAGGGTGCCGTGGAGACCCAGTACTTC. It specifies CASSLQGAVETQYF.

This clonotype was observed a handful of times. At one end the junction does not follow the germline gene, possibly because of a read error. V and J are TRBV9 and TRBJ2-7; weak D call: TRBD2 (6 bases). This CDR3 is 14 amino acids long. Germline CDR1 SGDLS, CDR2 YYNGEE. The CDR3 here is CASSRRGAYNEQLF. CDR3 in DNA: TGCGCCAGCAGCAGGCGGGGCGCATACAATGAGCAGCTCTTC.

In this sample, this clonotype turned up many times. The rearrangement uses TRBV20-1 and TRBJ2-7; weak D call: TRBD1 (6 bases). In germline, CDR1 is DFQATT, CDR2 SNEGSKA (reference sequence). The CDR3 consists of 14 residues. V gave up 2 bases and J gave up 6 bases, with 17 bases separating them. The CDR3 region is CSARSRTELREQYF. The CDR3 nucleotides read TGCAGTGCTAGATCAAGGACAGAACTCCGCGAGCAGTACTTC.

There are many counts of this clonotype. The V gene is TRBV2, the J gene TRBJ2-1; 10 positions agree with TRBD1. From germline, CDR1 is SNHLY and CDR2 FYNNEI. V shed 6 bases and J 9 bases; nucleotides not matched to a gene: 5. CDR3 length equals 13 residues. CDR3 DNA sequence: TGTGCCAGCAGCTCGGACAGGGGGTCTGAGCAGTTCTTC. Its protein product is CASSSDRGSEQFF.

The CDR3 sequence is CASSSLAATNRGETQYF. The CDR3 bases are TGTGCCAGCAGCTCGCTCGCAGCTACCAACCGGGGAGAGACCCAGTACTTC. This chain uses TRBV7-2 with TRBJ2-5; possibly TRBD2 for D (5 bases). Germline V gene lookup returns CDR1 SGHTA and CDR2 FQGNSA. The CDR3 extends over 17 amino acids. V was pared by 4 bases and J by 4 bases, with 22 bases between.

V usage is TRBV2 and J usage is TRBJ1-4; TRBD1 aligns across 7 bases. The CDR3 runs to 14 residues. CDR1 and CDR2 (germline): SNHLY, FYNNEI. Trimming cost V 3 bases and J 8 bases; bases outside gene matches: 6. CDR3 sequence (DNA): TGTGCCAGCAGTGACAGACAGGGTGGGGAAAAACTGTTTTTT. This translates into CASSDRQGGEKLFF.

This clonotype occurred a few times. Sequence at one end of the junction differs from germline and may be a read error. The chain employs TRBV3-1 and TRBJ2-5; no definite D call. Germline V gene lookup returns CDR1 LGHDT and CDR2 YNNKEL (reference sequence). CDR3 length equals 11 residues. This CDR3 reads CASSQADRPFF. In DNA form, the CDR3 reads TGTGCCAGCAGCCAAGCGGATCGTCCGTTCTTC.

This chain joins TRBV28 and TRBJ2-3; D remains ambiguous. Per the germline V gene, CDR1 is MDHEN and CDR2 is SYDVKM. The CDR3 is 16 residues long. V was pared by 7 bases and J by 3 bases, with 20 bases between. As DNA, the CDR3 is TGTGCCAGCATGGACCCCCAGCGCTGGTTGACAGATACGCAGTATTTT. Amino acids: CASMDPQRWLTDTQYF.

This rearrangement joins TRBV20-1 to TRBJ1-1; D is undetermined. This CDR3 has 13 amino acids. V was shortened by 1 base and J by 2 bases, with 8 bases between the two germline ends. The germline gives CDR1 DFQATT, CDR2 SNEGSKA (reference sequence). The CDR3 DNA follows: TGCAGTGCTAGAGTCGGTCTTAACACTGAAGCTTTCTTT. The encoded protein is CSARVGLNTEAFF.

The chain employs TRBV2 and TRBJ1-5; possible D gene TRBD1, 6 bases. The V end lost 6 bases, the J end lost 7 bases, and 16 bases lay between the germline ends. The germline V gene encodes CDR1 SNHLY and CDR2 FYNNEI. The CDR3 is 14 residues long. The CDR3 here is CASRPGQSGQPQHF. CDR3 nucleotides: TGTGCCAGCAGACCCGGACAGTCGGGACAGCCCCAGCATTTT.

The table lists this clonotype with a few counts. This chain links TRBV7-2 with TRBJ1-2, with D unclear. Germline CDR1 is SGHTA and CDR2 is FQGNSA. V was shortened by 1 base and J by 4 bases, with 10 bases between the two germline ends. The CDR3 has 14 residues. The CDR3 DNA reads as TGTGCCAGCAGCTTAGTAGAAGGGATCTATGGCTACACCTTC. Protein product: CASSLVEGIYGYTF.

V usage is TRBV21-1 and J usage is TRBJ2-1. The DNA end is more similar to TRBJ2-7, so the J call may be wrong. TRBV21-1 corresponds to a pseudogene. CDR3 length: 10 amino acids. The chain's CDR3 is CASSKQEQYF. In DNA, the CDR3 is TGTGCCAGCAGCAAACAGGAGCAGTACTTC.

The table lists this clonotype with a few counts. The V and J genes are TRBV3-1 and TRBJ2-1, with 14 nucleotides matching TRBD2. Looked up from germline, CDR1 is LGHDT and CDR2 is YNNKEL (reference sequence). CDR3 length equals 18 residues. After removal of 4 bases from V and 4 bases from J, the junction contained 9 bases not matched to a gene. The CDR3 loop is CASSPTSGRAAFYNEQFF. The DNA for the CDR3 is TGTGCCAGCAGCCCGACTAGCGGGAGGGCTGCGTTTTACAATGAGCAGTTCTTC.

The V call is TRBV6-1, the J call TRBJ2-5; tentative D call: TRBD1 (6 bases). TRBJ2-7 explains the end of the DNA better; the J call may be wrong. This CDR3 comprises 17 residues. CDR1 is MNHNS and CDR2 is SASEGT in the germline V gene. CDR3 in amino acids: CASSPSLRGFPAYEQYF. The CDR3, as DNA: TGTGCCAGCAGTCCCAGCCTTAGGGGGTTCCCTGCCTACGAGCAGTACTTC.

This clonotype came up a few times. The chain recombines TRBV20-1 with TRBJ2-5; possible D gene TRBD2, 6 bases. The CDR3 consists of 13 residues. CDR1 DFQATT and CDR2 SNEGSKA come from the germline V gene (reference sequence). Trimming shortened V by 5 bases and J by 0 bases, and 10 bases separated the two germline ends. CDR3 sequence (DNA): TGCAGTGCTTTGAGCGGGTACCAAGAGACCCAGTACTTC. Its translation is CSALSGYQETQYF.